The 26 T cell receptor beta chains presented below share a single source sample, sequenced in a study of CXCR3-negative and CXCR3-positive naive CD8 T cells. Study observations and caveats: The study found more hydrophobic TRB CDR3s in CXCR3-positive naive cells than in CXCR3-negative naive cells.

Their specific antigens are unknown. UMI-labeled 5' RACE yielded the TRB cDNA libraries. From its re-call of the 5' RACE reads, TCRdb lists each CDR3 protein once, without DNA. Its listing shows roughly 93,000 distinct CDR3 sequences. The sequencing input was naive CXCR3+ CD8+ T cells from blood. Subset meaning: CD45RO-CCR7+CD27+CD95- naive CD8+ T cells expressing CXCR3 (TNR3+). These receptors were taken from a human donor in good health. Some clones in this sample may be carry-over from other donors' samples.

The genes are TRBV20-1 and TRBJ2-5; TCRdb's D call of TRBD2 is untestable without DNA. The CDR3 contains 11 residues. Germline V lookup: CDR1 DFQATT, CDR2 SNEGSKA (reference sequence). The CDR3 here is CSAVREETQYF.

The gene calls are TRBV5-6 and TRBJ1-5. CDR3 length: 12 residues. CDR1 and CDR2 from the germline V gene are SGHDT and YYEEEE. The CDR3 sequence: CASSRTAGPQHF.

The chain recombines TRBV6-2 or TRBV6-3 with TRBJ1-2; TCRdb proposes TRBD1, but this gene call is untestable without DNA. CDR3 length: 16 amino acids. The germline gives CDR1 MNHEY, CDR2 SVGEGT. This CDR3 is CASSYEVGQNYYGYTF.

The chain employs TRBV29-1 and TRBJ2-1; TCRdb selects TRBD1, and the lack of DNA leaves this call unchecked. This CDR3 has 15 residues. Germline lookup yields CDR1 SQVTM and CDR2 ANQGSEA. CDR3 loop: CSAEVGASSYNEQFF.

The chain recombines TRBV28 with TRBJ2-3; the TCRdb D gene call, TRBD1, has no DNA to confirm it. Germline V gives CDR1 MDHEN, CDR2 SYDVKM. The CDR3 sequence is 16 residues long. The CDR3 region is CASRGHVPGEADTQYF.

The chain is built from TRBV19 and TRBJ2-7; without DNA, the TCRdb call of TRBD1 cannot be checked. The CDR3 is made up of 13 amino acids. Germline V gene lookup returns CDR1 LNHDA and CDR2 SQIVND (reference sequence). The CDR3 sequence is CASSKGPNYEQYF.

The chain employs TRBV7-8 and TRBJ2-3; TCRdb designates TRBD2, a call that cannot be tested without DNA. CDR1 and CDR2 from the germline V gene are SGHVS and FQNEAQ. The CDR3 totals 14 residues. The CDR3 protein is CASSLEQGADTQYF.

This sequence joins TRBV4-3 and TRBJ1-1. The germline CDR1 and CDR2 sequences are LGHNA and YSLEER. This CDR3 has 14 amino acids. CDR3: CASSQDLEHTEAFF.

The chain carries TRBV20-1 and TRBJ2-1; TCRdb's D gene call, TRBD2, goes unchecked for lack of DNA. In germline, CDR1 is DFQATT, CDR2 SNEGSKA (reference sequence). The CDR3 totals 13 residues. The CDR3 loop is CSARTSGYNEQFF.

The chain recombines TRBV12-3 or TRBV12-4 with TRBJ2-7. There are 12 residues in the CDR3. The CDR3 sequence is CASTTTSFEQYF.

V gene TRBV19 combines with J gene TRBJ2-7. Germline CDR1 and CDR2: LNHDA and SQIVND (reference sequence). The CDR3 has 14 amino acids. The CDR3 protein is CASNPQTGLNEQYF.

V gene TRBV7-3 combines with J gene TRBJ1-5; no DNA is available, so the TRBD1 call from TCRdb remains unchecked. CDR3 length equals 15 residues. The germline CDR1 and CDR2 sequences are SGHTA and FQGTGA. The CDR3 here is CASSLTGGINQPQHF.

The chain has TRBV12-3 or TRBV12-4 and TRBJ2-7; the D gene TCRdb calls, TRBD1, cannot be checked with no DNA. The CDR3 contains 13 residues. This chain's CDR3 is CASSLGVSYEQYF.

The chain joins TRBV6-5 to TRBJ1-2; no DNA is available, so the TRBD1 call from TCRdb remains unchecked. The V gene's germline CDR1 is MNHEY and CDR2 SVGAGI. The CDR3 runs 14 residues. CDR3 protein: CASSYQPGWYGHTF.

The CDR3 loop is CASSYRETQYF. The rearrangement joins TRBV6-6 to TRBJ2-5. The CDR3 has 11 residues. Germline V lookup: CDR1 MNHNY, CDR2 SVGAGI (reference sequence).

This chain connects TRBV6-2 or TRBV6-3 to TRBJ2-7; as DNA is missing, the TRBD1 call by TCRdb cannot be tested. The CDR3 totals 14 residues. Germline values: CDR1 MNHEY, CDR2 SVGEGT. CDR3 in amino acids: CASSYKAGAYEQYF.

The V gene is TRBV5-5, the J gene TRBJ2-2; TCRdb lists TRBD1, though no DNA is available to test this call. Germline V lookup: CDR1 SGHKS, CDR2 YYEKEE (reference sequence). The length of the CDR3 is 12 residues. The CDR3 region is CASSFGGGELFF.

The chain carries TRBV5-1 and TRBJ1-1; checking the TCRdb D call of TRBD1 is not possible without DNA. Germline values: CDR1 SGHRS, CDR2 YFSETQ. This CDR3 has 14 residues. The CDR3 sequence is CASTHGTGNTEAFF.

The chain has TRBV29-1 and TRBJ2-7. The CDR3 contains 12 residues. The germline V gene encodes CDR1 SQVTM and CDR2 ANQGSEA. The CDR3 region is CSVEGVAYEQYF.

V usage is TRBV10-3 and J usage is TRBJ2-6. The germline V gene has CDR1 ENHRY and CDR2 SYGVKD. The CDR3 consists of 12 residues. CDR3 sequence: CAIHSGANVLTF.

The chain is built from TRBV11-2 and TRBJ2-1; TCRdb's D gene call, TRBD2, goes unchecked for lack of DNA. CDR1 is SGHAT, CDR2 FQNNGV, per germline. The CDR3 contains 12 residues. The CDR3 sequence: CASRGEFNEQFF.

This chain connects TRBV7-2 to TRBJ2-2. Germline V gene data show CDR1 as SGHTA and CDR2 as FQGNSA. This CDR3 is built from 13 residues. CDR3 region: CASSLFPTGELFF.

V gene TRBV4-3 combines with J gene TRBJ2-4; TCRdb gives TRBD2 as the D gene, but with no DNA this cannot be confirmed. Looked up from germline, CDR1 is LGHNA and CDR2 is YSLEER. CDR3 size: 19 residues. This chain's CDR3 is CASSQTLGLAGGGENIQYF.

V gene TRBV5-1 combines with J gene TRBJ2-2; TCRdb proposes TRBD1, but this gene call is untestable without DNA. The CDR3 loop spans 14 amino acids. The germline V gene has CDR1 SGHRS and CDR2 YFSETQ. The CDR3 loop is CASSPGRHAGELFF.

V is TRBV29-1 and J is TRBJ2-1; the TRBD2 assignment by TCRdb is unverifiable without DNA. This CDR3 spans 13 amino acids. Germline lookup yields CDR1 SQVTM and CDR2 ANQGSEA. The CDR3 here is CSVVTALAGEQFF.

The CDR3 here is CASSFGGTGNTIYF. The chain links TRBV27 to TRBJ1-3; absent DNA, TCRdb's TRBD1 call cannot be checked. CDR3 length: 14 residues. Germline assignment: CDR1 MNHEY and CDR2 SMNVEV (reference sequence).